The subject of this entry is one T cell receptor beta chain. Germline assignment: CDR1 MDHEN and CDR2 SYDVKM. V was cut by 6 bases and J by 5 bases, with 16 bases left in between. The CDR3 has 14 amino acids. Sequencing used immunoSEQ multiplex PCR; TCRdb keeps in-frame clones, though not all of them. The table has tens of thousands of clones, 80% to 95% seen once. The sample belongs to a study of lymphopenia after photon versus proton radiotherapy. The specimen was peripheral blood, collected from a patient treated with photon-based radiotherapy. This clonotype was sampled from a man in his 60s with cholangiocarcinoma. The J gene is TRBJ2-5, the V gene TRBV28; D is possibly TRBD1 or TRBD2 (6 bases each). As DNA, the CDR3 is TGTGCCAGCAGGGGCCTAACAGGGAGGGAGACCCAGTACTTC. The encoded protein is CASRGLTGRETQYF. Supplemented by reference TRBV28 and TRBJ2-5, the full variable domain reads DVKVTQSSRYLVKRTGEKVFLECVQDMDHENMFWYRQDPGLGLRLIYFSYDVKMKEKGDIPEGYSVSREKKERFSLILESASTNQTSMYLCASRGLTGRETQYFGPGTRLLVL.